This is a list of T cell receptor beta chains from one sample in a study of blood T cell repertoires in COVID-19. Generated by immunoSEQ multiplex PCR, the TCRdb table keeps only in-frame clones and is missing some. The sample lists tens of thousands of clones, 80% to 90% seen once, with more than 11% in the top ten. Sequencing was done on a sample of peripheral blood. These receptors were collected from a man aged 65 to 79 with active or convalescent COVID-19. CDR3s include the opening cysteine and the closing phenylalanine or tryptophan. D genes are given only for firm matches. Expanded clones get a size class; other rows say once, few or many, or leave the size out.

>TRBV19|-|TRBJ2-2|-
CASSIGGNTGELFF
TGTGCCAGTAGTATAGGCGGGAACACCGGGGAGCTGTTTTTT
>TRBV30|-|TRBJ2-1|-
CARGGRATNEQFF
TGTGCCCGGGGTGGGCGCGCCACCAATGAGCAGTTCTTC
>TRBV5-4|-|TRBJ1-2|-
CASSLGPRGYTF
TGTGCCAGCAGCTTGGGTCCGCGCGGCTACACCTTC
>TRBV2|few|TRBJ2-7|TRBD2
CASTGLAGRYEQYF
TGTGCCAGCACTGGACTAGCGGGAAGGTACGAGCAGTACTTC
>TRBV7-9|-|TRBJ2-3|-
CASSLNSNVATDTQYF
TGTGCCAGCAGCTTAAACTCGAACGTAGCCACAGATACGCAGTATTTT
>TRBV5-1|once|TRBJ1-4|-
CASSLAGVSNEKLFF
TGCGCCAGCAGCTTGGCAGGGGTCTCTAATGAAAAACTGTTTTTT
>TRBV2|-|TRBJ2-7|-
CAILRGAYRRDSYEQYF
TGTGCCATCCTGCGAGGGGCTTATCGGCGGGACTCCTACGAGCAGTACTTC
>TRBV19|-|TRBJ2-1|-
CASSLEGGRSYNEQFF
TGTGCCAGTAGCTTGGAGGGGGGGAGAAGCTACAATGAGCAGTTCTTC
>TRBV19|-|TRBJ2-3|-
CASSIEFSSTDTQYF
TGTGCCAGTAGTATAGAATTCTCTAGCACAGATACGCAGTATTTT
>TRBV7-9|once|TRBJ2-5|-
CASSLGPPGIQETQYF
TGTGCCAGCAGCTTAGGGCCGCCAGGGATTCAAGAGACCCAGTACTTC
>TRBV19|-|TRBJ2-6|-
CASTSLAAGANVLTF
TGTGCCAGTACCTCCTTGGCGGCTGGGGCCAACGTCCTGACTTTC
>TRBV28|few|TRBJ2-7|TRBD1
CASRPPGTGSYEQYF
TGTGCCAGCAGACCACCGGGGACAGGGTCCTACGAGCAGTACTTC
>TRBV7-2|-|TRBJ2-7|TRBD2
CASSLNLAGGFSYEQYF
TGTGCCAGCAGCCTTAATCTGGCGGGAGGTTTCTCCTACGAGCAGTACTTC
>TRBV7-9|-|TRBJ1-2|TRBD1
CASSFRTGNGYTF
TGTGCCAGCAGCTTCCGGACAGGGAATGGCTACACCTTC
>TRBV2|-|TRBJ2-1|TRBD1
CASSTGTGGWNEQFF
TGTGCCAGCAGTACCGGGACAGGGGGCTGGAATGAGCAGTTCTTC
>TRBV6-5|-|TRBJ2-2|TRBD2
CASSLGLAGTGELFF
TGTGCCAGCAGTTTGGGACTAGCGGGAACCGGGGAGCTGTTTTTT
>TRBV6-5|-|TRBJ2-7|-
CASSRTDQTQQYF
TGTGCCAGCAGCCGGACAGACCAGACTCAGCAGTACTTC
>TRBV7-2|few|TRBJ1-1|-
CASSQDRFEAFF
TGTGCCAGCAGCCAAGACAGGTTTGAAGCTTTCTTT
>TRBV27|-|TRBJ1-4|TRBD1
CASSWLGTDTEKLFF
TGTGCCAGCAGCTGGTTAGGGACAGACACTGAAAAACTGTTTTTT
>TRBV11-2|-|TRBJ1-4|TRBD1
CASSSAQGGTNEKLFF
TGTGCCAGCAGCTCCGCACAGGGGGGGACTAATGAAAAACTGTTTTTT
>TRBV30|-|TRBJ1-3|-
CAWSVSGYSGNTIYF
TGTGCCTGGAGTGTATCGGGTTACTCTGGAAACACCATATATTTT
>TRBV2|-|TRBJ1-1|-
CASSVGATMNTEAFF
TGTGCCAGCAGTGTCGGAGCTACCATGAACACTGAAGCTTTCTTT
>TRBV3-1/TRBV3-2|-|TRBJ2-1|-
CASSPVLANNEQFF
TGTGCCAGCAGCCCGGTTCTAGCGAACAATGAGCAGTTCTTC
>TRBV30|-|TRBJ1-1|-
CARAQMNTEAFF
TGTGCCCGAGCACAGATGAACACTGAAGCTTTCTTT
>TRBV7-3|-|TRBJ1-1|-
CASSLTRLGDTEAFF
TGTGCCAGCAGCTTGACCCGACTAGGGGACACTGAAGCTTTCTTT
>TRBV6-5|-|TRBJ2-5|-
CASSAREETQYF
TGTGCCAGCAGCGCCCGGGAAGAGACCCAGTACTTC
>TRBV27|-|TRBJ2-1|TRBD1
CASRYRGRNEQFF
TGTGCCAGCAGGTACAGGGGGCGAAATGAGCAGTTCTTC
>TRBV3-1/TRBV3-2|-|TRBJ2-1|-
CASSRDALPPSEQFF
TGTGCCAGCAGCCGAGATGCTCTACCCCCGAGTGAGCAGTTCTTC
>TRBV5-1|-|TRBJ2-1|TRBD1
CASSLLSTGGAEQFF
TGCGCCAGCAGCTTATTGTCGACAGGGGGCGCTGAGCAGTTCTTC
>TRBV5-1|-|TRBJ2-1|TRBD2
CASSLWVGSGAGGNSYNEQFF
TGCGCCAGCAGCTTATGGGTCGGTTCAGGAGCGGGAGGGAACTCCTACAATGAGCAGTTCTTC
>TRBV7-9|-|TRBJ2-3|TRBD2
CASSLLAGVTDTQYF
TGTGCCAGCAGCCTACTAGCGGGTGTCACAGATACGCAGTATTTT
>TRBV11-3|-|TRBJ2-7|TRBD2
CASSPSGSSYEQYF
TGTGCCAGCAGCCCGAGCGGGAGTTCCTACGAGCAGTACTTC
>TRBV9|-|TRBJ1-5|TRBD1
CASSAGQTYQPQHF
TGTGCCAGCAGCGCGGGACAGACCTATCAGCCCCAGCATTTT
>TRBV4-1|-|TRBJ2-3|-
CACCQLGPTIGGTRTDTQYF
TGCGCCTGCTGCCAACTCGGACCGACCATCGGCGGGACCCGCACAGATACGCAGTATTTT
>TRBV7-3|-|TRBJ2-1|-
CASSLSASSYNEQFF
TGTGCCAGCAGCTTATCCGCGAGCTCCTACAATGAGCAGTTCTTC
>TRBV28|-|TRBJ2-7|-
CASSLLQGFSYEQYF
TGTGCCAGCAGTTTATTGCAGGGTTTTAGCTACGAGCAGTACTTC
>TRBV28|-|TRBJ1-3|TRBD1
CASRGQGRSGGNTIYF
TGTGCCAGCAGGGGACAGGGACGCTCTGGAGGAAACACCATATATTTT
>TRBV5-1|-|TRBJ2-1|-
CASSLTGLDYNEQFF
TGCGCCAGCAGCTTGACAGGGTTGGACTACAATGAGCAGTTCTTC
>TRBV27|-|TRBJ1-6|-
CASSLVGVVGSPLHF
TGTGCCAGCAGTTTAGTCGGGGTAGTAGGTTCACCCCTCCACTTT
>TRBV5-6|-|TRBJ1-2|-
CASTPGGLDYGYTF
TGTGCCAGCACCCCGGGGGGCCTGGACTATGGCTACACCTTC
>TRBV15|-|TRBJ2-7|-
CATSRDGLAFINEQYF
TGTGCCACCAGCAGAGACGGACTGGCCTTTATCAACGAGCAGTACTTC
>TRBV19|-|TRBJ2-1|-
CASTLPRVLGSCDEQFF
TGTGCCAGTACCCTCCCCCGGGTCCTGGGTTCGTGTGATGAGCAGTTCTTC
>TRBV9|-|TRBJ2-1|TRBD2
CASSAQPGLAGNEQFF
TGTGCCAGCAGCGCTCAGCCGGGACTAGCGGGCAATGAGCAGTTCTTC
>TRBV6-5|-|TRBJ1-3|-
CASNPVPSSGNTIYF
TGTGCCAGCAACCCTGTTCCGAGCTCTGGAAACACCATATATTTT
>TRBV29-1|-|TRBJ1-1|TRBD1
CSVRTGKNTEAFF
TGCAGCGTCCGGACAGGAAAGAACACTGAAGCTTTCTTT
>TRBV7-3|-|TRBJ2-1|-
CASSIGLSGDEQFF
TGTGCCAGCAGCATAGGCCTATCCGGGGATGAGCAGTTCTTC
>TRBV30|-|TRBJ1-2|-
CAWSVPPAGRYGYTF
TGTGCCTGGAGTGTACCCCCTGCAGGCCGCTATGGCTACACCTTC
>TRBV4-2|-|TRBJ1-6|-
CASSQEGNRINSPLHF
TGTGCCAGCAGCCAAGAGGGTAACAGGATTAATTCACCCCTCCACTTT
>TRBV4-2|-|TRBJ2-1|TRBD2
CASSQDGGAGEGFF
TGTGCCAGCAGCCAAGATGGCGGGGCGGGAGAGGGGTTCTTC
>TRBV7-6|-|TRBJ1-5|-
CASSPGGGQPQHF
TGTGCCAGCAGCCCCGGGGGTGGGCAGCCCCAGCATTTT
>TRBV24-1|-|TRBJ1-4|TRBD1
CATSDSGTGHQEKLFF
TGTGCCACCAGTGATTCCGGGACAGGTCATCAAGAAAAACTGTTTTTT
>TRBV11-3|-|TRBJ2-2|TRBD2
CASSSRGGGQGSRHTGELFF
TGTGCCAGCAGCAGTCGCGGGGGGGGCCAAGGGAGCCGGCACACCGGGGAGCTGTTTTTT
>TRBV28|-|TRBJ1-5|-
CASSSPSPGRFNQPQHF
TGTGCCAGCAGTTCCCCGTCACCGGGTCGATTTAATCAGCCCCAGCATTTT
>TRBV28|few|TRBJ2-7|TRBD1
CASGRQGISDEQYF
TGTGCCAGCGGTAGACAGGGTATATCGGACGAGCAGTACTTC
>TRBV5-1|-|TRBJ1-3|-
CASSEQGSGAGNTIYF
TGCGCCAGCAGCGAACAGGGTTCTGGCGCTGGAAACACCATATATTTT
>TRBV5-5|-|TRBJ2-1|TRBD1
CASRLGQGNEQFF
TGTGCCAGCAGGCTGGGACAGGGGAATGAGCAGTTCTTC
>TRBV24-1|-|TRBJ2-1|-
CATSAIGGSSYNEQFF
TGTGCCACCAGTGCGATCGGCGGTAGCTCCTACAATGAGCAGTTCTTC
>TRBV10-3|-|TRBJ1-1|TRBD1
CAISDRDRVPEAFF
TGTGCCATCAGTGACCGGGACAGGGTGCCCGAAGCTTTCTTT
>TRBV6-4|-|TRBJ1-2|TRBD1
CASSDTGELGSGYTF
TGTGCCAGCAGTGACACAGGGGAACTGGGCAGTGGCTACACCTTC
>TRBV7-3|-|TRBJ2-1|TRBD2
CASSPSGTTNEQFF
TGTGCCAGCAGCCCCAGTGGGACTACCAATGAGCAGTTCTTC